Listed below are T cell receptor beta chains from one sample, sequenced in a study of T-cell memory formation after mild COVID-19. Using its own MiXCR run on the 5' RACE reads, TCRdb lists one record per CDR3 protein. Among 290,000 or so distinct CDR3 sequences listed, 15% to 20% were seen once. Input material: PBMCs or a T cell subset sorted from them (not recorded which). Receptors were obtained from a man aged 18 to 35 who had mild COVID-19 (a few samples of this study predate the infection). Cell type and time point are not known. Both conserved end residues are part of each CDR3. The order of the fields is V gene, J gene, CDR3 protein.

V gene: TRBV7-9
J gene: TRBJ2-1
CDR3 protein: CATAFLDEQFF

V gene: TRBV12-3/TRBV12-4
J gene: TRBJ1-3
CDR3 protein: CASSVDGNTIYF

V gene: TRBV4-3
J gene: TRBJ2-3
CDR3 protein: CASSQIVAGFTDTQYF

V gene: TRBV11-2
J gene: TRBJ2-1
CDR3 protein: CASSLESQRGGDEQFF

V gene: TRBV6-5
J gene: TRBJ1-3
CDR3 protein: CASSKGQFSGNTIYF

V gene: TRBV27
J gene: TRBJ1-1
CDR3 protein: CASSLSQARREAFF

V gene: TRBV5-1
J gene: TRBJ1-5
CDR3 protein: CASSPDGGDQPQHF

V gene: TRBV19
J gene: TRBJ2-5
CDR3 protein: CASSIGQQETQYF

V gene: TRBV18
J gene: TRBJ2-3
CDR3 protein: CASSPLRGNGDTQYF

V gene: TRBV29-1
J gene: TRBJ2-7
CDR3 protein: CSVETRDHSYEQYF

V gene: TRBV7-9
J gene: TRBJ2-3
CDR3 protein: CASSLWAGGPTSTDTQYF

V gene: TRBV6-2/TRBV6-3
J gene: TRBJ2-5
CDR3 protein: CASRSLLGTQYF

V gene: TRBV7-3
J gene: TRBJ1-1
CDR3 protein: CASSLGRGNTEAFF

V gene: TRBV29-1
J gene: TRBJ2-1
CDR3 protein: CSAVRSYNEQFF

V gene: TRBV7-2
J gene: TRBJ2-6
CDR3 protein: CASSPLVSGANVLTF

V gene: TRBV30
J gene: TRBJ2-3
CDR3 protein: CAWTDRGDTQYF

V gene: TRBV5-1
J gene: TRBJ1-5
CDR3 protein: CASSWTGASNQPQHF

V gene: TRBV12-3/TRBV12-4
J gene: TRBJ1-5
CDR3 protein: CASRNDRGGQPQHF

V gene: TRBV4-3
J gene: TRBJ1-6
CDR3 protein: CASSQDPLRGSPLHF

V gene: TRBV2
J gene: TRBJ1-2
CDR3 protein: CASRPDGGSNLNYGYTF

V gene: TRBV6-1
J gene: TRBJ1-2
CDR3 protein: CASSDVGQGFYGYTF

V gene: TRBV20-1
J gene: TRBJ1-1
CDR3 protein: CSGNFNTEAFF

V gene: TRBV29-1
J gene: TRBJ2-6
CDR3 protein: CSVRTDLVANVLTF

V gene: TRBV6-5
J gene: TRBJ2-2
CDR3 protein: CASSYSIFYTGELFF

V gene: TRBV4-1
J gene: TRBJ1-2
CDR3 protein: CASSHDSYYGYTF

V gene: TRBV28
J gene: TRBJ2-3
CDR3 protein: CASARRADTQYF

V gene: TRBV18
J gene: TRBJ1-1
CDR3 protein: CASSPSRALSTEAFF

V gene: TRBV4-1
J gene: TRBJ1-5
CDR3 protein: CASSPLDRREPQHF

V gene: TRBV12-3/TRBV12-4
J gene: TRBJ2-3
CDR3 protein: CASSLSGTGLAQYF

V gene: TRBV6-6
J gene: TRBJ1-5
CDR3 protein: CASRLQGASNQPQHF

V gene: TRBV4-3
J gene: TRBJ2-7
CDR3 protein: CASSQEAGDYEQYF

V gene: TRBV11-2
J gene: TRBJ1-2
CDR3 protein: CASSLEVTSVYGYTF

V gene: TRBV2
J gene: TRBJ2-3
CDR3 protein: CASSDRSDTQYF

V gene: TRBV12-3/TRBV12-4
J gene: TRBJ1-6
CDR3 protein: CASSTGQGNSPLHF

V gene: TRBV27
J gene: TRBJ2-2
CDR3 protein: CASSLGRGPGELFF

V gene: TRBV12-3/TRBV12-4
J gene: TRBJ1-1
CDR3 protein: CASSRQGLGVAFF

V gene: TRBV5-1
J gene: TRBJ2-3
CDR3 protein: CASSTLRTDTQYF

V gene: TRBV7-9
J gene: TRBJ2-7
CDR3 protein: CASSPRQAYEQYF

V gene: TRBV5-1
J gene: TRBJ2-1
CDR3 protein: CASSSQGGVYNEQFF

V gene: TRBV27
J gene: TRBJ1-5
CDR3 protein: CASSYLADNQPQHF

V gene: TRBV7-2
J gene: TRBJ1-4
CDR3 protein: CASSPRVSWGKLFF

V gene: TRBV5-6
J gene: TRBJ2-2
CDR3 protein: CASSVGSRRNTGELFF

V gene: TRBV24-1
J gene: TRBJ1-6
CDR3 protein: CATSDSSDGSPLHF

V gene: TRBV4-1
J gene: TRBJ1-1
CDR3 protein: CASSQKGPGTEAFF

V gene: TRBV12-3/TRBV12-4
J gene: TRBJ1-1
CDR3 protein: CASTLRPRTKPTEAFF

V gene: TRBV7-2
J gene: TRBJ2-6
CDR3 protein: CASSLGGDWETANVLTF

V gene: TRBV30
J gene: TRBJ1-1
CDR3 protein: CAWSTGSGTEAFF